Below, 3 T cell receptor beta chains from the same sample are listed, as sequenced in a study of identical twins. In TCRdb, the 5' RACE reads were re-called with MiXCR into one record per CDR3 protein. The sample gives 250,000 or so distinct CDR3 sequences, about 8.3% of which show up once; 3% is in the top ten. The data were also submitted as part of a second study, on yellow fever vaccine responses in identical twins.

Specimen: CD8+ T cells sorted from blood. These receptors were collected from a woman aged 18-30 years in good health.

The rearrangement links TRBV29-1 to TRBJ2-6; 8 bases are a match to TRBD1. The CDR3 totals 16 residues. Germline loops: CDR1 SQVTM, CDR2 ANQGSEA. J gave up 1 base and V 6 bases, and 8 bases lay outside the gene matches. In nucleotides, the CDR3 is TGCAGCGTCCTAACAGGGGGTTCTTCTGGGGCCAACGTCCTGACTTTC. Translated, it gives CSVLTGGSSGANVLTF.

This clonotype was detected a few times. V gene TRBV7-8 combines with J gene TRBJ2-5; D gene unclear. This CDR3 contains 11 residues. In germline, CDR1 is SGHVS, CDR2 FQNEAQ. V was shortened by 8 bases and J by 5 bases, with 9 bases between the two germline ends. The CDR3 DNA sequence: TGTGCCAGCCCGGCTCCGGAGACCCAGTACTTC. Translating it yields CASPAPETQYF.

This clonotype showed up many times. This chain connects TRBV12-3 or TRBV12-4 to TRBJ1-5, with D hard to call. Trimming took 1 base from V and 0 from J, leaving 7 bases between them. CDR3 length: 15 residues. Here the CDR3 reads CASSLGLYSNQPQHF. In DNA form, the CDR3 reads TGTGCCAGCAGTTTAGGTCTGTATAGCAATCAGCCCCAGCATTTT.